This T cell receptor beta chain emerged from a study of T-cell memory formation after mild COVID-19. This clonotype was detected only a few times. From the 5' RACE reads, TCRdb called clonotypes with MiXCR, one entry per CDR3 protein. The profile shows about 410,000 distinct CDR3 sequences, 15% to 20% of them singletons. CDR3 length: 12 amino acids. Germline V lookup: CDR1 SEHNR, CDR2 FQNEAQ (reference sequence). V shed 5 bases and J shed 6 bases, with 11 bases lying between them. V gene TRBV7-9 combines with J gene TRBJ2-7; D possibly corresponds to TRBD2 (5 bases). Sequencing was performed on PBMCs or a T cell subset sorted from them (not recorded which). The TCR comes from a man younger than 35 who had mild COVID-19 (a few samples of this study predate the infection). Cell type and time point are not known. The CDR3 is CASSPGWAEQYF. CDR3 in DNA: TGTGCCAGCAGCCCGGGGTGGGCCGAGCAGTACTTC.